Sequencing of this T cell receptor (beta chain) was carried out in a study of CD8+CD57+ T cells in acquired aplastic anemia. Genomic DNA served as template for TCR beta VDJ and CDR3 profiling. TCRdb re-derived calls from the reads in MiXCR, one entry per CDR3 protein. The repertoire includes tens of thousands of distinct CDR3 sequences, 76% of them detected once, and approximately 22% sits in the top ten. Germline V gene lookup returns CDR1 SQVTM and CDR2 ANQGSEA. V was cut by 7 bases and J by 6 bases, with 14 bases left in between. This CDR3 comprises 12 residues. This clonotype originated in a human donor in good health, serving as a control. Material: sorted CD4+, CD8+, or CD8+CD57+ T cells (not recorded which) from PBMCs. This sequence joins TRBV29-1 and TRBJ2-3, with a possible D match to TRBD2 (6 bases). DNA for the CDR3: TGCAGCGGGAACGGAGGGCCGGATACGCAGTATTTT. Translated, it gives CSGNGGPDTQYF.